These T cell receptor beta chains were read from a single sample in a study of blood T cell repertoires in COVID-19. Generated by immunoSEQ multiplex PCR, the TCRdb table keeps only in-frame clones and is missing some. The table includes hundreds of thousands of clones, roughly nine tenths detected once. Sample: PBMCs or T cells enriched from blood (not recorded which). Receptors were obtained from a woman in her forties or fifties in a cohort exposed to, infected with or recovered from COVID-19 (not recorded which). The CDR3 runs from the conserved cysteine through the conserved F or W. The D gene is left open where the match is weak. Size tells how often a clone was seen (once, few, many) or the class of an expanded clone, and some rows leave it out.

-,TRBV9,TRBJ2-5,once,TGTGCGCTCAGATCAGACAGATGCCAAGAGACCCAGTACTTC,CALRSDRCQETQYF
-,TRBV5-5,TRBJ2-7,-,TGTGCCAGCAGCCCTCAAATGGACAGCCTTTACGAGCAGTACTTC,CASSPQMDSLYEQYF
TRBD2,TRBV10-3,TRBJ2-3,-,TGTGCCATCAGGAAGGGACTAGCGGGGGTGCCAGATACGCAGTATTTT,CAIRKGLAGVPDTQYF
-,TRBV5-1,TRBJ1-1,-,TGCGCCAGCAGCTTAGGGGCGAGTCGAGAAGCTTTCTTT,CASSLGASREAFF
TRBD1,TRBV5-1,TRBJ2-7,-,TGCGCCAGCAGTTATGACAGGGGGCGCCCCTACGAGCAGTACTTC,CASSYDRGRPYEQYF
-,TRBV11-2,TRBJ2-3,-,TGTGCCAGCAGCTTAGGACAGACAGCGCAGTATTTT,CASSLGQTAQYF
TRBD2,TRBV7-8,TRBJ2-7,-,TGTGCCAGCAGTTACAGACTAGCGGGGGGGCTCTACGAGCAGTACTTC,CASSYRLAGGLYEQYF
TRBD1,TRBV7-6,TRBJ1-1,-,TGTGCCAGCAGCGCGCGCAGATCACCGGGACAGGGTTCTAACACTGAAGCTTTCTTT,CASSARRSPGQGSNTEAFF
-,TRBV19,TRBJ1-3,-,TGTGCCAGCGAGGCAGGGGTCGGAAACACCATATATTTT,CASEAGVGNTIYF
-,TRBV7-9,TRBJ1-4,-,TGTGCCAGCAGCAGCCGAACCGAAAAACTGTTTTTT,CASSSRTEKLFF
TRBD1,TRBV25-1,TRBJ2-7,-,TGTGCCAGCAGGGGGACAGACTACGAGCAGTACTTC,CASRGTDYEQYF
-,TRBV9,TRBJ1-1,-,TGTGCCAGCAGCGTAGCAGGGGACACTGAAGCTTTCTTT,CASSVAGDTEAFF
-,TRBV2,TRBJ1-4,-,TGTGCCAGCAACCGACAGGACGCAACTAATGAAAAACTGTTTTTT,CASNRQDATNEKLFF
TRBD1,TRBV3-1/TRBV3-2,TRBJ1-2,few,TGTGCCAGCAGCCACACGGGACAGGGGGCTGGCTACACCTTC,CASSHTGQGAGYTF
-,TRBV5-1,TRBJ2-7,few,TGCGCCAGCAGCCTCCCGACTGAAAGGCAGTACTTC,CASSLPTERQYF
TRBD2,TRBV6-5,TRBJ2-3,-,TGTGCCAGCAGGCGGGGGGGGACGGATACGCAGTATTTT,CASRRGGTDTQYF
-,TRBV3-1/TRBV3-2,TRBJ1-5,-,TGTGCCAGCAGCCAACTTGCTAGGGGATCGTGCAATCAGCCCCAGCATTTT,CASSQLARGSCNQPQHF
-,TRBV28,TRBJ1-1,-,TGTGCCAGCAGTTTATCGGCAGGGTTAGCCACTGAAGCTTTCTTT,CASSLSAGLATEAFF
TRBD1,TRBV19,TRBJ1-4,-,TGTGCCAGTAGTGTCGGACAGGGGGGAACTAATGAAAAACTGTTTTTT,CASSVGQGGTNEKLFF
TRBD1,TRBV11-2,TRBJ1-2,-,TGTGCCAGCAGTGGTTCGTCCCAGGGGGTTTTCTATGGCTACACCTTC,CASSGSSQGVFYGYTF
-,TRBV7-3,TRBJ2-3,-,TGTGCCAGCAGCTTAGGTCCGGACTCTACAGATACGCAGTATTTT,CASSLGPDSTDTQYF
-,TRBV5-4,TRBJ1-3,-,TGTGCCAGCAGCTGGGCGGGGAACTCTGGAAACACCATATATTTT,CASSWAGNSGNTIYF
TRBD1,TRBV30,TRBJ1-4,-,TGTGCCTGGAGTGATGACAGGGTTAATGAAAAACTGTTTTTT,CAWSDDRVNEKLFF
TRBD1,TRBV5-5,TRBJ2-3,-,TGTGCCAGCAGCTTGGAAGGGGGCGGAACAGATACGCAGTATTTT,CASSLEGGGTDTQYF
-,TRBV7-2,TRBJ1-2,-,TGTGCCAGCAGCACCGACTACTATGGCTACACCTTC,CASSTDYYGYTF
TRBD1,TRBV24-1,TRBJ2-3,-,TGTGCCACCAGTGAACCACATAACACAGGGGCGCCCACAGATACGCAGTATTTT,CATSEPHNTGAPTDTQYF
-,TRBV5-5,TRBJ1-6,-,TGTGCCAGCAGCTTAAGTTCTATCTCGTGGGAGAATTCACCCCTCCACTTT,CASSLSSISWENSPLHF
-,TRBV5-4,TRBJ2-4,-,TGTGCCATGGGGCAGGGCAAAAACATTCAGTACTTC,CAMGQGKNIQYF
TRBD1,TRBV9,TRBJ1-2,-,TGTGCCAGCAGCGTACCAGGGGGCTATGGCTACACCTTC,CASSVPGGYGYTF
TRBD1,TRBV19,TRBJ1-2,-,TGTGCCAGTAGTCCATCGACAGGGGAAGGCTACACCTTC,CASSPSTGEGYTF
-,TRBV14,TRBJ1-1,-,TGTGCCAGCAGCCAGGACTTGAACACTGAAGCTTTCTTT,CASSQDLNTEAFF
TRBD1,TRBV27,TRBJ2-7,-,TGTGCCACCAGACTATCACCAGGGGGCGAGCAGTACTTC,CATRLSPGGEQYF
-,TRBV7-2,TRBJ2-5,-,TGTGCCAGCAGCTTAGGGACAGCCTACCAAGAGACCCAGTACTTC,CASSLGTAYQETQYF
TRBD2,TRBV6-2/TRBV6-3,TRBJ2-5,-,TGTGCCAGCAGTTACGATTTAACTAGCGGGGGGGCCGGTCAACAAGAGACCCAGTACTTC,CASSYDLTSGGAGQQETQYF
-,TRBV30,TRBJ1-1,once,TGTGCCTGGACGGGGGGGTCCGTAATGAACACTGAAGCTTTCTTT,CAWTGGSVMNTEAFF
-,TRBV5-1,TRBJ1-2,-,TGCGCCAGCAGCTTGGACGGCGGGGCGGGCGGCTACACCTTC,CASSLDGGAGGYTF
TRBD2,TRBV30,TRBJ2-5,-,TGTGCCTGGGGAGCCCCGGGACTAGCGAGCCAAGAGACCCAGTACTTC,CAWGAPGLASQETQYF
-,TRBV24-1,TRBJ1-5,-,TGTGCCACCAGTGATAAAACAGGGAGATCCTGTCAGCCCCAGCATTTT,CATSDKTGRSCQPQHF
-,TRBV28,TRBJ1-2,-,TGTGCCAGCAGTTTCGGCCAGGACTATGGCTACACCTTC,CASSFGQDYGYTF
-,TRBV3-1/TRBV3-2,TRBJ2-1,few,TGTGCCAGCAGCCTCAACAATGAGCAGTTCTTC,CASSLNNEQFF
-,TRBV3-1/TRBV3-2,TRBJ1-1,-,TGTGCCAGCAGGGCAACTGGCGGGGGAGTCCCGAACACTGAAGCTTTCTTT,CASRATGGGVPNTEAFF
-,TRBV27,TRBJ1-2,-,TGTGCCAGCAGTTCCTATGGATCCGGGGAGGGGTCTGGCTACACCTTC,CASSSYGSGEGSGYTF
TRBD1,TRBV7-9,TRBJ2-7,-,TGTGCCAGCAGCCCACCAATAAGAACCGGGACAGGGTACGGCGAGCAGTACTTC,CASSPPIRTGTGYGEQYF
TRBD1,TRBV18,TRBJ2-2,-,TGTGCCAGCTCACCACGAGGGGGCGCGAACACCGGGGAGCTGTTTTTT,CASSPRGGANTGELFF